This T cell receptor beta chain is drawn from a study of T cells in localized non-small cell lung cancer. Study-level findings and limits: T cell clonality was highest in uninvolved adjacent lung, above tumor. Heterogeneity is still possible, as just one tumor region was sequenced.

The CDR3 sequence is 16 residues long. V lost 4 bases and J lost 0, with 15 bases in between. Germline V CDR1 and CDR2: MNHNS, SASEGT. In the case of this clone: Its antigen is not identified.

Clones were read by immunoSEQ multiplex PCR, and TCRdb kept only the in-frame ones, dropping some. The data hold under 65,000 clones, with approximately 83% observed a single time. The sequence was obtained from a female donor at least 60 years old with stage II squamous cell lung carcinoma. The sequenced sample was peripheral blood, obtained before any cancer treatment. The V and J genes are TRBV6-1 and TRBJ1-2, with D possibly being TRBD1 (6 bases). The CDR3 DNA reads as TGTGCCAGCAGTGGTGGCGGGGGGCGGTCTAACTATGGCTACACCTTC. This sequence encodes CASSGGGGRSNYGYTF.